Sequencing of this T cell receptor (beta chain) was carried out in a study of T-cell reconstitution after alpha-beta-depleted transplantation in children. Looked up from germline, CDR1 is SEHNR and CDR2 is FQNEAQ (reference sequence). The junction had 15 bases not matched to a gene; V was cut back by 5 bases and J by 8 bases. The CDR3 is made up of 16 amino acids. This clonotype was found many times. Unique molecular identifiers tagged the TCRbeta library. A single record per CDR3 protein comes from TCRdb applying MiXCR to the PCR reads. The table has about 230,000 distinct CDR3 sequences, around 12% seen once.

The rearrangement joins TRBV7-9 to TRBJ2-1; TRBD2 aligns across 7 bases. The TCR sequence derives from a human donor who donated a stem cell graft to a child with acute lymphoblastic leukemia. The source material was PBMCs from the stem cell graft donor, sampled from the stem cell graft. The DNA of the CDR3 is TGTGCCAGCAGCGGGTCGACTCGCGGGAGTTTCCATGAGCAGTTCTTC. This translates into CASSGSTRGSFHEQFF.